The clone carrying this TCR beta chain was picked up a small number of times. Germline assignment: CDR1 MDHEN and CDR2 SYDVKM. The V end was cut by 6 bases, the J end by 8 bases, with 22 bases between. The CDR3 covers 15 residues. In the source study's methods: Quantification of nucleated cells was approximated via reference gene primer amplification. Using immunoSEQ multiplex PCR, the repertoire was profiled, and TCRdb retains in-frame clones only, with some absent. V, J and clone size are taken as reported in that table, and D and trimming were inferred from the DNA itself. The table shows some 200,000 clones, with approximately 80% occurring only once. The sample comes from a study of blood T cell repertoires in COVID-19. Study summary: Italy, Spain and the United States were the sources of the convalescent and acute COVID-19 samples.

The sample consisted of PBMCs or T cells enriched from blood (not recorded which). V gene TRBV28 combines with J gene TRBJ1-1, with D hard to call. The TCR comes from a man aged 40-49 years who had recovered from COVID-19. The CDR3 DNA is TGTGCCAGCAGCCCCTTCGAGGGCGCTTGGACCGAAGCTTTCTTT. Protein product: CASSPFEGAWTEAFF.